The present entry profiles one TCR beta chain with its context. This clone has only a few counts. Its antigen has not been determined. The record has no base qualities; no much larger clone is one base away. These data originate in a study of T cell responses to AZD1222 COVID-19 vaccine (dated by TCRdb to about 2021). About the study as a whole: AZD1222 recipients given second doses at about 4 weeks or at about 12 weeks were pooled, since spike-specific TCR depth and breadth were not found to differ between the two schedules. Enrollment into the trials was organized by age into subgroups of 18-55, 56-69 and 70-plus years, and those subgroups contained about 150, 27 and 61 TCR-sequenced participants, respectively. A total of just over 230 trial participants underwent TCR sequencing, of whom approximately 200 had received two doses of AZD1222 and 26 had received two doses of the MenACWY control vaccine. Results the study describes overall, beyond this receptor: Epitopes outside the regions mutated in the B.1.351 and B.1.1.7 variants were reportedly recognized by nearly half of the unique spike-specific TCRs. In the small 56-69-year group, the increase in depth fell short of significance, most likely because of low power. Participants were mostly white British and included more females than males, and it was suggested by the authors that clonal diversity may have been underestimated. Conclusions about previously exposed vaccinees are limited because only 6 or 7 AZD1222 recipients were SARS-CoV-2 seropositive at baseline. Vaccine-associated CD4 TCRs spanned the whole spike protein, with dominant responses in regions 160-218 and 743-854. Because no day 14 peak-response samples were available, repertoires were characterized only after the peak T cell response. A significant rise in spike-specific TCR breadth and depth was observed after two AZD1222 doses relative to day 0 and relative to MenACWY recipients.

CDR1 and CDR2 are read off the germline V gene as SGHVS and FNYEAQ. V is reduced by 0 bases and J by 1 base, leaving a spacing of 10 bases between them. The CDR3 runs 16 residues from the cysteine to the phenylalanine. The DNA shown is the 48-base CDR3, in frame from base 1. The CDR3 regions of human TCRbeta chains were analyzed by immunosequencing. Processing in the source paper ran as follows. TCRs in the repertoires were matched against a reference library of SARS-CoV-2-specific TCRs that had been generated with the MIRA antigen-specificity platform. Breadth was defined as the fraction of unique TCRs that were SARS-CoV-2-associated. Depth was defined as the fraction of total T cells that were SARS-CoV-2-associated. Using the MIRA data, each spike-specific TCR was assigned both to the spike region to which the TCR was reactive and to a CD4 or CD8 class. Log10-transformed breadth and depth values were compared by one-way ANOVA with Sidak's multiple comparisons tests. Held by TCRdb, this immuneACCESS table contains in-frame sequences only and omits some clones. Under half of the omission traces to an unresolved V gene where checked; the cause of the rest is unknown. Clonal size and the V and J genes are those of that table, whereas D and trimming came from the DNA. Across this sample there are roughly 100,000 clones, with around 94% seen only once. Jointly, the top ten make up around 2% of the sample.

The time point label of this sample denotes: baseline before first vaccination. Samples from vaccinated people were obtained from the UK trials COV001 and COV002, which included a single-blind randomized controlled phase 2/3 trial of AZD1222 (ChAdOx1 nCoV-19) in healthy adults. Trial participant PBMC samples were collected at day 0 and day 28 after the second dose for TCRbeta chain sequencing. This TCR was recovered from an adult in good health. Recombination linked TRBV7-6 to TRBJ1-3; the D gene cannot be named for sure. This sample comprised peripheral blood, obtained on day 0 of AZD1222 vaccination. The CDR3 protein: CASSLAGSGSGNTIYF. DNA sequence: TGTGCCAGCAGCTTAGCTGGTTCGGGTTCTGGAAACACCATATATTTT.